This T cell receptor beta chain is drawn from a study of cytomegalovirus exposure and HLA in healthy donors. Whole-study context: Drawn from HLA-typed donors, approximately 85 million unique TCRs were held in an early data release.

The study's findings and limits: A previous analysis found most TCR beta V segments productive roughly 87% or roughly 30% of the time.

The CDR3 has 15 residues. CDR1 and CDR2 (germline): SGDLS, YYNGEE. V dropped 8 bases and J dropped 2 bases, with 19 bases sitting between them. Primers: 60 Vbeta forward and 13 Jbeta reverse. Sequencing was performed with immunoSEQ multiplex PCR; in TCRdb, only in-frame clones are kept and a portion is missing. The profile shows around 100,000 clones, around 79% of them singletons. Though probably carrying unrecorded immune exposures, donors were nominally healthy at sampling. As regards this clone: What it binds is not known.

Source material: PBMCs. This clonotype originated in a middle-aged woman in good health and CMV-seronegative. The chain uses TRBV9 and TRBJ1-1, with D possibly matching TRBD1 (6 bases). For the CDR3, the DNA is TGTGCCAGTAGCCCAACAGGGATGGGAAACACTGAAGCTTTCTTT. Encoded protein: CASSPTGMGNTEAFF.